This TCR beta chain was profiled in a study of blood T cell repertoires in COVID-19 (dated by TCRdb to 2020 to 2021). Turning to the overall study: Samples covering the acute and convalescent phases of COVID-19 were provided by collaborators in the United States, Italy and Spain. HLA class I and class II types, where available, came from metadata supplied by the sample provider rather than from assay-based typing. Samples were obtained from the ongoing ImmuneRACE study (first 160 participants) and from over a thousand subjects provided by 6 global collaborators. The prospective study material was composed of cDNA or gDNA derived from T cells, B-cell-depleted T cells, or PBMCs. Nearly every sample came with metadata listing a de-identified subject ID, COVID-19 status, age in years and sex. The repertoires were released in a freely available public database meant as a resource for research on the immune response to SARS-CoV-2. Deeply sampled blood TCRbeta repertoires from subjects exposed to, actively infected with, or recovered from COVID-19 were included in the dataset. Here is what the overall study found, with its caveats: The quantity of clinical and demographic metadata differed by source and by participant and was supplied without curation.

Details on this clone: Its antigen is unknown. No base quality values were provided; no much bigger clone lies one nucleotide off.

Each collaborating institution followed its own protocols to collect whole blood in K2EDTA tubes. Collaborator samples were shipped for TCRbeta analysis as frozen whole blood, isolated PBMCs, or DNA extracted from either sample type. TCRbeta CDR3 regions were amplified from genomic DNA using the immunoSEQ Assay, a bias-controlled multiplex PCR. Processing in the source paper ran as follows. The number of nucleated cells in each sample was estimated from the amplification of reference gene primers within the assay. To quantify the absolute abundance of each unique TCRbeta CDR3 rearrangement, sequence reads were collapsed and filtered. Productive Simpson clonality was computed per sample as the square root of Simpson's diversity index over productive rearrangements. TCRdb mirrors the immuneACCESS table, restricted to in-frame sequences. Some clones are absent from its copies; in checked studies, under half trace to an unresolved V gene, and the reason for the others is unknown. The V and J calls and clone size are taken from that table; D and trimming were inferred from the DNA. Here the sample has some 46,000 clones; 65% to 85% occur a single time. The top ten clones comprise around 6.1% of the sample.

The CDR3 sequence holds 12 residues, the cysteine and phenylalanine included. This entry keeps only the CDR3 DNA: 36 bases, framed from base 1. At the junction V is shortened by 4 bases and J by 3 bases, with 6 bases in between. Sequences MNHEY (CDR1) and SVGAGI (CDR2) are obtained from the germline V gene. The sequence was obtained from a woman of 80 years or more with acute or convalescent COVID-19. Sequenced sample: peripheral blood. The rearrangement combines TRBV6-5 with TRBJ1-2; the D gene is unclear. The CDR3 reads CASSSGYYGYTF. The sequenced DNA: TGTGCCAGCAGTTCGGGGTACTATGGCTACACCTTC.